Given below is one T cell receptor (beta chain) in context. This receptor's antigen is unknown. Base qualities are missing; no much larger clone stands one base away. This specimen belongs to a study of glioma-infiltrating T cells listed by TCRdb under 2016. Regarding the research as a whole: Glioma tissue, non-neoplastic brain tissue and matched peripheral blood mononuclear cells were used as sources from which TCR alpha- and beta-chain repertoires were sequenced. The paired cohort was made up of three low-grade glioma patients, about 8 primary glioblastoma patients and three non-glioma patients who contributed non-neoplastic brain tissue. To measure how far tissue and blood T-cell populations diverged, each tissue-infiltrating repertoire was compared against the peripheral blood repertoire of the same patient.

CDR1 and CDR2 are read off the germline V gene (reference sequence) as SGHNT and YYREEE. Ends trimmed: V by 0 bases, J by 7 bases; bases unmatched to a gene: 9. The CDR3 spans 16 residues, from the cysteine through the phenylalanine. The DNA shown is the 48-base CDR3, in frame from base 1. Paper-wide results and their limitations: Tissue and blood shared very few CDR3 sequences, a result attributed to high CDR3 diversity and limited sampling. Group comparisons rested on small numbers: three non-neoplastic, three low-grade glioma and fewer than ten glioblastoma patients. VJ-independent divergence between tissue and blood was found to be below expectation in non-neoplastic patients but above expectation in all gliomas, particularly low-grade gliomas.

The iRepertoire nested amplicon-rescue multiplex PCR (arm-PCR) platform was used to amplify TCR alpha and beta CDR3 regions from RNA. For one-step reverse transcription and amplification, about 100-450 ng of tissue mRNA or PBMC total RNA was used as input. After bead purification, a secondary multiplex PCR added Illumina adapters, and libraries were gel-purified between 200 and 400 bp. The libraries contained internal 6-nucleotide barcodes that were used for demultiplexing. The libraries were sequenced on an Illumina MiSeq using 2x220 or 2x250 nucleotide paired-end reads. From the authors' description of their analysis: Paired reads were merged with FLASH 1.2.11 and aligned to the GRCh37 human genome with BWA-MEM before extracting TRA and TRB reads. V and J assignment used an IMGT-derived reference of cassette sequences and CDR3 motifs that included pseudogenes. Three-frame translation of reads was performed, and productive CDR3s were defined as those with a C...FGXG motif and no stop codons. A clonotype was defined as a unique combination of a V-J cassette pair and a CDR3 amino acid sequence. Hamming distance filtering was applied to reads, with thresholds set by the sequence error rate of each sample in mapped regions. TCRdb reanalyzed the raw reads on its own, using fastp at Q25 for trimming and MiXCR for clone calling, and kept in-frame beta chains. Each entry is one CDR3 protein sequence, shown with its most common DNA and genes. TCRdb's processing, not the authors' own work, is the source of the V and J calls. The sample table records 150,000 to 200,000 distinct CDR3 sequences; about 47% of these occur just once. The ten largest make up roughly 5.5% of the sample.

The sequence is built from TRBV5-4 and TRBJ1-4, with 7 junctional bases fitting TRBD1. Sequencing was performed on glioma tissue, nonneoplastic brain tissue, or PBMCs (not recorded which). The sequence derives from a human donor with low-grade glioma or glioblastoma, undergoing nonglioma brain surgery, or in good health (not recorded which). The CDR3 here reads CASSLDLGQETEKLFF. The DNA sequence reads TGTGCCAGCAGCTTGGATCTAGGACAGGAGACTGAAAAACTGTTTTTT.